One sample yielded the 21 T cell receptor beta chains listed below, sequenced in a study of T cell repertoires in cytomegalovirus infection. These receptors have no identified antigens. TCRdb fed the reads into MiXCR, producing one record per CDR3 protein. This table has some 920,000 distinct CDR3 sequences, about 33% appearing once. Sequences were derived from cultured CD8+ T cells from PBMCs, sampled from culture after CMV antigen stimulation. Receptor source: a human donor in good health (CMV status not recorded). Some clones in this sample may be carry-over from other donors' samples.

This clonotype has a handful of counts. The rearrangement joins TRBV4-1 to TRBJ2-1, with 9 bases identical to TRBD2. The CDR3 consists of 15 residues. V lost 1 base and J lost 8; bases outside the gene matches: 6. Germline assignment: CDR1 MGHRA and CDR2 YSYEKL. The CDR3 sequence is CASSQVALAGHEQFF. For the CDR3, the DNA is TGCGCCAGCAGCCAAGTGGCTCTAGCGGGGCATGAGCAGTTCTTC.

The chain has TRBV29-1 and TRBJ2-7, with D unresolved. The CDR3 totals 12 residues. Per the germline V gene, CDR1 is SQVTM and CDR2 is ANQGSEA. In DNA form, the CDR3 reads TGCAGCATTGAAGACCCAAACTACGAGCAGTACGTC. Protein product: CSIEDPNYEQYV.

This clonotype was counted a few times. The chain links TRBV27 to TRBJ1-2, with D hard to call. Germline loops: CDR1 MNHEY, CDR2 SMNVEV (reference sequence). The CDR3 totals 14 residues. Deletions cut 5 bases from V and 3 bases from J, with 13 bases between. CDR3 nucleotides: TGTGCCAGCAGTACCCCCGGCCCCCACTATGGCTACACCTTC. Translating gives CASSTPGPHYGYTF.

This chain joins TRBV27 and TRBJ2-7; TRBD2 aligns across 9 bases. Germline loops: CDR1 MNHEY, CDR2 SMNVEV (reference sequence). This CDR3 region has 13 residues. The V and J ends lost 11 bases and 3 bases, in that order; junction bases with no gene match: 8. For the CDR3, the DNA is TGTGCCTCCAGCATGCGGGGGGGCTACGAGCAGTACTTC. It translates to CASSMRGGYEQYF.

The rearrangement uses TRBV4-1 and TRBJ2-2; either TRBD1 or TRBD2 may fit D (6 bases each). Germline V CDR1 and CDR2: MGHRA, YSYEKL. This CDR3 is 16 amino acids long. V shed 5 bases and J shed 4 bases, with 17 bases lying between them. The DNA of the CDR3 is TGCGCCAGCAGCTTGGTGGGGGGCCTCGGCACCGGGGAGCTGTTTTTT. Its translation is CASSLVGGLGTGELFF.

The chain is built from TRBV27 and TRBJ1-1, with TRBD1 as a possible D gene (6 bases). V was pared by 4 bases and J by 5 bases, with 17 bases between. The germline gives CDR1 MNHEY, CDR2 SMNVEV (reference sequence). This CDR3 contains 15 residues. CDR3 in amino acids: CASSSPRGLGTEAFF. The CDR3 region has the DNA TGTGCCAGCAGTTCACCCCGGGGGCTAGGGACTGAAGCTTTCTTT.

The chain uses TRBV7-4 and TRBJ2-1; a possible D gene is TRBD2 (5 bases). This CDR3 is built from 14 residues. The germline CDR1 and CDR2 sequences are SGHVT and SQSDAQ. With 6 bases removed from V and 2 bases from J, the gap between germline ends came to 11 bases. The CDR3 spells CASSDFGTYNEQFF. The CDR3 DNA reads TGTGCCAGCAGTGACTTCGGGACCTACAATGAGCAGTTCTTC.

CDR3 residues: CASKPGPTYGYTF. The CDR3 DNA follows: TGTGCCAGTAAACCGGGACCGACCTATGGCTACACCTTC. The rearrangement links TRBV19 to TRBJ1-2; TRBD1 is a possible D gene (5 bases). CDR1 is LNHDA and CDR2 is SQIVND in the germline V gene (reference sequence). V lost 7 bases to trimming and J lost 4 bases, with 13 bases between them. The CDR3 consists of 13 residues.

A note on this clonotype: A junction end diverges from the germline sequence, so it may reflect a read error. The rearrangement uses TRBV19 and TRBJ2-3, with unresolved D. CDR1 and CDR2 from the germline V gene are LNHDA and SQIVND (reference sequence). This CDR3 contains 14 residues. The CDR3 DNA is TGTGTCAGTAGTACGGCAGTCTCCCCAGATACGCAGTATTTT. Its protein is CVSSTAVSPDTQYF.

Concerning this clonotype: The CDR3 does not close with the conserved phenylalanine or tryptophan, likely indicating a read error. The rearrangement uses TRBV7-2 and TRBJ1-2, with D uncertain. The CDR3 extends over 14 amino acids. Trimming pared 1 base from V and 6 bases from J, leaving 12 bases between. Germline values: CDR1 SGHTA, CDR2 FQGNSA. CDR3 in amino acids: CASSLVDEGNGYTL. DNA of the CDR3: TGTGCCAGCAGCTTAGTCGACGAGGGCAATGGCTACACCCTC.

V is TRBV6-2 or TRBV6-3 and J is TRBJ2-4; TRBD2 might be the D (5 bases). This CDR3 spans 18 amino acids. The V end was cut by 2 bases, the J end by 2 bases, with 19 bases between. Germline V gene sequence: CDR1 MNHEY, CDR2 SVGEGT. CDR3 loop: CASSYPLGARVTKNIQYF. The CDR3 nucleotides read TGTGCCAGCAGTTACCCCTTAGGAGCGAGGGTGACCAAAAACATTCAGTACTTC.

About this clonotype itself: A read error may produce the germline difference seen at one junction end. The CDR3 region is CASSYSGGRMNTEAFF. CDR3 nucleotides: TGTGCCAGCAGCTACAGCGGGGGACGGATGAACACTGAAGCTTTCTTT. The chain recombines TRBV5-3 with TRBJ1-1; possible D gene TRBD1, 5 bases. TRBV5-3 is annotated as an ORF whose role is uncertain. This CDR3 has 16 residues.

V gene TRBV6-2 or TRBV6-3 combines with J gene TRBJ2-3; 8 bases match TRBD2. The CDR3 runs 15 residues. V gave up 5 bases and J gave up 4 bases; unmatched junction bases: 8. CDR1 and CDR2 from the germline V gene are MNHEY and SVGEGT. CDR3: CASSNRGGLADTQYF. CDR3 DNA: TGTGCCAGCAGTAACCGGGGGGGCCTCGCAGATACGCAGTATTTT.

This clonotype was recorded at least ten times. The chain recombines TRBV7-2 with TRBJ2-1; D remains unclear. CDR3 length: 12 residues. The V gene lost 8 bases and the J gene lost 2 bases, with 7 bases spanning the gap. Germline CDR1 is SGHTA and CDR2 is FQGNSA. The CDR3 DNA sequence: TGTGCCAGCTATTCGACCTACAATGAGCAGTTCTTC. It specifies CASYSTYNEQFF. Looking up the rest from reference TRBV7-2 and TRBJ2-1 gives the full variable domain: GAGVSQSPSNKVTEKGKDVELRCDPISGHTALYWYRQSLGQGLEFLIYFQGNSAPDKSGLPSDRFSAERTGGSVSTLTIQRTQQEDSAVYLCASYSTYNEQFFGPGTRLTVL.

The chain combines TRBV5-5 with TRBJ2-7; possibly TRBD2 for D (6 bases). Looked up from germline, CDR1 is SGHKS and CDR2 is YYEKEE (reference sequence). The CDR3 runs to 14 residues. Between the trimmed V and J ends, which lost 3 bases and 4 bases, there was a span of 14 bases. The CDR3 nucleotides are TGTGCCAGCAGCTCAAGGAGGGGCCCGTACGAGCAGTACTTC. It translates to CASSSRRGPYEQYF.

This clonotype was found a few times. The chain carries TRBV6-6 and TRBJ1-2; D is possibly TRBD1 (5 bases). This CDR3 region has 15 residues. Germline-derived CDR1 and CDR2 are MNHNY and SVGAGI (reference sequence). The V and J ends lost 6 bases and 4 bases respectively, with 18 bases between them. The CDR3 region is CASSPGGGMPYGYTF. CDR3 sequence (DNA): TGTGCCAGCAGCCCCGGGGGTGGAATGCCCTATGGCTACACCTTC.

The chain employs TRBV7-9 and TRBJ1-5; 7 bases are shared with TRBD1. CDR1 and CDR2 (germline): SEHNR, FQNEAQ (reference sequence). V gave up 2 bases and J gave up 7 bases; unmatched junction bases: 5. The CDR3 has 14 residues. CDR3: CASSLPDREQPQHF. In DNA form, the CDR3 reads TGTGCCAGCAGCTTACCCGACAGGGAGCAGCCCCAGCATTTT.

In its sample, this clonotype was seen many times. The DNA of the CDR3 is TGTGCCAGCAGCTTGGGGGGGGGCCTCGGAGATACGCAGTATTTT. Protein product: CASSLGGGLGDTQYF. The chain links TRBV7-6 to TRBJ2-3; tentatively, D is TRBD2 (7 bases). Germline V gene data show CDR1 as SGHVS and CDR2 as FNYEAQ. The CDR3 contains 15 residues. V lost 3 bases and J lost 5, with 15 bases in between.

At least ten counts were recorded for this clonotype. The chain uses TRBV7-2 and TRBJ2-1; 12 bases agree with TRBD2. The CDR3 has 16 residues. V shed 6 bases and J 8 bases; nucleotides not matched to a gene: 11. Germline V gene data show CDR1 as SGHTA and CDR2 as FQGNSA. This chain's CDR3 is CASSDYTSSGGDEQFF. The CDR3 nucleotides read TGTGCCAGCAGTGATTATACGTCTAGCGGGGGGGATGAGCAGTTCTTC.

This clonotype has more than one count but fewer than ten. The V call is TRBV6-5, the J call TRBJ1-1; 11 bases align to TRBD1. CDR1 MNHEY and CDR2 SVGAGI come from the germline V gene. The CDR3 spans 15 residues. V lost 5 bases, J lost 3 bases, and 5 bases stayed unmatched. The CDR3 DNA reads as TGTGCCAGCAGTACCCCGGGACAGGGGGACACTGAAGCTTTCTTT. This translates into CASSTPGQGDTEAFF.

The chain is built from TRBV6-6 and TRBJ2-5; 10 bases map to TRBD2. After removal of 5 bases from V and 0 bases from J, the junction contained 6 bases not matched to a gene. The germline gives CDR1 MNHNY, CDR2 SVGAGI (reference sequence). The CDR3 loop spans 16 amino acids. The chain's CDR3 is CASSGSAGGYQETQYF. The CDR3 bases are TGTGCCAGCAGTGGCTCAGCGGGGGGGTACCAAGAGACCCAGTACTTC.